This is a list of T cell receptor beta chains from one sample in a study of CD8+ T cells in alopecia areata. Generated by immunoSEQ multiplex PCR, the TCRdb table keeps only in-frame clones and is missing some. Of about 130,000 clones listed, about 60% were seen once; the top ten hold roughly 6.5%. Specimen: CD4+ T cells sorted from blood, collected at week 0. The origin of the receptors is a human donor with alopecia areata. The CDR3 runs from the conserved cysteine through the conserved F or W. D genes are given only for firm matches. Size is stated for part of the rows, as once, few or many counts, or as a class when the clone is expanded.

TGTGCCAGCAGCTCCTGGGGACCTCGGCAGTACTTC	CASSSWGPRQYF	few	TRBV7-3	.	TRBJ2-7
TGTGCCAGCAGTTTATTTCTAGACGGTGAGCAGTTCTTC	CASSLFLDGEQFF	.	TRBV27	.	TRBJ2-1
TGTGCCCAGGACAGTACCCCTAACTATGGCTACACCTTC	CAQDSTPNYGYTF	.	TRBV30	.	TRBJ1-2
TGCGCCAGCAGCACGACAGGGGGCTCCTACGAGCAGTACTTC	CASSTTGGSYEQYF	.	TRBV5-1	TRBD1	TRBJ2-7
TGCAGCGTTGATCCACAGGCAGCAGATACGCAGTATTTT	CSVDPQAADTQYF	few	TRBV29-1	.	TRBJ2-3
TGCAGCACTAATGGACTAGCGGGCACAGATACGCAGTATTTT	CSTNGLAGTDTQYF	.	TRBV29-1	TRBD2	TRBJ2-3
TGTGCCAGCTCACCTACAGCCCTCCGGGACAGACCAGATACGCAGTATTTT	CASSPTALRDRPDTQYF	few	TRBV18	TRBD1	TRBJ2-3
TGTGCCAGCAGCCAGACAGGGGGAAGCGGCACAGATACGCAGTATTTT	CASSQTGGSGTDTQYF	.	TRBV14	TRBD1	TRBJ2-3
TGTGCCAGCAGTCTCTGGGGGGACGAGCAGTTCTTC	CASSLWGDEQFF	.	TRBV27	.	TRBJ2-1
TGTGCCAGCTCAGTGATAGCGGGGGGCTCCAACTACGAGCAGTACTTC	CASSVIAGGSNYEQYF	.	TRBV18	TRBD2	TRBJ2-7
TGTGCCAGCAGACGCGGGACGGGGACCTACGAGCAGTACTTC	CASRRGTGTYEQYF	.	TRBV6-5	.	TRBJ2-7
TGTGCCAGCAGCCGGGGAGGGGGCGAAGAGACCCAGTACTTC	CASSRGGGEETQYF	few	TRBV6-6	.	TRBJ2-5
TGTGCCAGCAGCTTAGTGGGACTAGGGGGCCAGTACTTC	CASSLVGLGGQYF	.	TRBV7-2	.	TRBJ2-7
TGTGCCAGCATCGAAACGGGGGGAACCTACAGGGATACGCAGTATTTT	CASIETGGTYRDTQYF	few	TRBV7-2	TRBD2	TRBJ2-3
TGTGCCAGCGCGAGACTGACAACTAATGAAAAACTGTTTTTT	CASARLTTNEKLFF	few	TRBV2	.	TRBJ1-4
TGCGCCAGCAGCCAAGGTTTGTGGGCAGCCGTACATTTT	CASSQGLWAAVHF	.	TRBV4-3	.	TRBJ2-3
TGTGCCAGCTCACCACCTTCAGCGACTACCTACGAGCAGTACTTC	CASSPPSATTYEQYF	once	TRBV18	.	TRBJ2-7